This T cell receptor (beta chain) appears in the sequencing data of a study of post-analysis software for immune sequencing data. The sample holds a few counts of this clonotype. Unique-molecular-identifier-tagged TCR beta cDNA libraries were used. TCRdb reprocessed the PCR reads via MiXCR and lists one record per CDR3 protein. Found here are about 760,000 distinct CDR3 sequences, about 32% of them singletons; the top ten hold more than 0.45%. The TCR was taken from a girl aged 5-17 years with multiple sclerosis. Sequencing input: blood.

Here the CDR3 DNA reads TGTGCCAGCAGTTTGGGCGCGTGGCGAGAAAAACTGTTTTTT. It encodes CASSLGAWREKLFF. The V call is TRBV27, the J call TRBJ1-4; D uncertain. The CDR3 contains 14 residues. V gave up 3 bases and J gave up 8 bases, with 13 bases separating them. CDR1 is MNHEY and CDR2 is SMNVEV in the germline V gene (reference sequence). Based on the CDR3 plus reference TRBV27 and TRBJ1-4, the full variable domain is EAQVTQNPRYLITVTGKKLTVTCSQNMNHEYMSWYRQDPGLGLRQIYYSMNVEVTDKGDVPEGYKVSRKEKRNFPLILESPSPNQTSLYFCASSLGAWREKLFFGSGTQLSVL.